These 8 T cell receptor beta chains came from one sample sequenced in a study of blood T cell repertoires in COVID-19. Clones were read by immunoSEQ multiplex PCR, and TCRdb kept only the in-frame ones, dropping some. The profile covers 200,000 to 250,000 clones, with 86% appearing a single time and 3.1% taken by the ten largest. The material sequenced was PBMCs or T cells enriched from blood (not recorded which). The receptors originated from a woman aged 50 to 65 in a cohort exposed to, infected with or recovered from COVID-19 (not recorded which).

V gene TRBV5-1 combines with J gene TRBJ1-2; TRBD1 agrees at 11 bases. V gave up 2 bases and J gave up 1 base; unmatched junction bases: 4. The CDR3 is made up of 16 amino acids. CDR1 SGHRS and CDR2 YFSETQ come from the germline V gene. The CDR3 nucleotides read TGCGCCAGCAGCTTAGGGACAGGGGGACTTAACTATGGCTACACCTTC. Translating it yields CASSLGTGGLNYGYTF.

The rearrangement joins TRBV2 to TRBJ1-4; no reliable D call. Germline CDR1 reads SNHLY; CDR2 reads FYNNEI. V lost 5 bases, J lost 4 bases, and 11 bases lay in between. The CDR3 is 14 residues long. This CDR3 reads CASSWQALNEKLFF. The CDR3 region has the DNA TGTGCCAGCAGTTGGCAGGCCCTTAATGAAAAACTGTTTTTT.

The chain is built from TRBV28 and TRBJ2-3; D is perhaps TRBD1 (6 bases). The CDR3 is 16 amino acids. The V gene's germline CDR1 is MDHEN and CDR2 SYDVKM. The V gene lost 5 bases and the J gene lost 2 bases, with 17 bases spanning the gap. DNA for the CDR3: TGTGCCAGCAGTCTGGCAACAGGGCTAACCACAGATACGCAGTATTTT. It specifies CASSLATGLTTDTQYF.

The J gene is TRBJ1-3, the V gene TRBV3-1 (or the pseudogene TRBV3-2); D uncertain. This CDR3 is 14 amino acids long. Germline V gene sequence: CDR1 LGHDT, CDR2 YNNKEL (reference sequence). The V end lost 1 base, the J end lost 3 bases, and 7 bases lay between the germline ends. The CDR3 nucleotides are TGTGCCAGCAGCCAAGTTCTAAATGGAAACACCATATATTTT. Amino acid sequence: CASSQVLNGNTIYF.

This chain links TRBV20-1 with TRBJ1-4; D is ambiguous. The CDR3 runs 18 residues. Germline assignment: CDR1 DFQATT and CDR2 SNEGSKA (reference sequence). The germline V and J ends were trimmed by 3 bases and 3 bases, with 23 bases remaining between them. The CDR3, as DNA: TGCAGTGCTAGTTTTAGTGGACTGACTTTCTTCCCTAATGAAAAACTGTTTTTT. Translated: CSASFSGLTFFPNEKLFF.

The rearrangement links TRBV7-8 to TRBJ1-5, with D unresolved. Germline assignment: CDR1 SGHVS and CDR2 FQNEAQ. The CDR3 contains 13 residues. Trimming removed 5 bases at V and 6 bases at J, with 11 bases between. The CDR3 reads CASSRRFGQPQHF. The DNA for the CDR3 is TGTGCCAGCAGCCGGAGATTCGGTCAGCCCCAGCATTTT.

This chain links TRBV19 with TRBJ2-7; 8 bases align to TRBD2. The length of the CDR3 is 15 residues. CDR1 is LNHDA, CDR2 SQIVND, per germline (reference sequence). Trimming at V came to 2 bases and at J to 1 base, leaving 4 bases not matched to a gene. CDR3 protein: CASSIWRGESYEQYF. CDR3 DNA sequence: TGTGCCAGTAGTATATGGCGGGGGGAGTCCTACGAGCAGTACTTC.

The chain recombines TRBV4-3 with TRBJ2-1; unclear D gene. The CDR3 runs 15 residues. Germline CDR1 is LGHNA and CDR2 is YSLEER. The V gene lost 3 bases and the J gene lost 12 bases, with 21 bases spanning the gap. As DNA, the CDR3 is TGCGCCAGCAGCCAGACCTGGCCAGGCCGTAGTGGGCAGTTCTTC. Residues: CASSQTWPGRSGQFF.